The present T cell receptor beta chain was sequenced within a study of molecular identifiers for immune sequencing clone quantification. At the level of the study: Replicate RNA from around 20,000 or 100,000 naive CD8 T cells formed five aliquots; four were sequenced. Study-level findings and limits: The study reportedly detected spiked Jurkat TCR RNA from one cell among around 1 million naive cells.

Naive CD8 T cells were sorted as CD8+CD4-CCR7+CD45RA+. The length of the CDR3 is 14 residues. Trimming took 3 bases from V and 0 from J, leaving 8 bases between them. The germline gives CDR1 LNHDA, CDR2 SQIVND (reference sequence). TCRdb independently ran MiXCR on the PCR reads; one entry per CDR3 protein. This sample has 490,000 or so distinct CDR3 sequences, with about 21% found just once. Notes on this clonotype: Its antigen is undetermined.

The sample taken for sequencing was naive CD8+ T cells from blood, with Jurkat cell RNA spiked in. Stated subset: FACS-sorted CD8+CD4-CCR7+CD45RA+ naive T cells. This chain connects TRBV19 to TRBJ1-1; D unclear. The receptor comes from a human donor in good health. Some libraries in this study had Jurkat cell RNA spiked in. The CDR3 DNA reads as TGTGCCAGTAGTATGTCAGGCCTGAACACTGAAGCTTTCTTT. Translated: CASSMSGLNTEAFF.